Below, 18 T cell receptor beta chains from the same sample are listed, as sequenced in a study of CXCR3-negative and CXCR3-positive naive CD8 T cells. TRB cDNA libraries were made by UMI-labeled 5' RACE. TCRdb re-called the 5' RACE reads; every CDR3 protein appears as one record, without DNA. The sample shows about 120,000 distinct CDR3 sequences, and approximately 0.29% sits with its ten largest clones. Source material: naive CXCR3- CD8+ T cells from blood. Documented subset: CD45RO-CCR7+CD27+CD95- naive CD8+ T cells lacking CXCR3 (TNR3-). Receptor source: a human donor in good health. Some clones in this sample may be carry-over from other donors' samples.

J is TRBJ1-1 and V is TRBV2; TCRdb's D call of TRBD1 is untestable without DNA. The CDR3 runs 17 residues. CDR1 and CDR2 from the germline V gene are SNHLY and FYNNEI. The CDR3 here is CASSEEDRGPSNTEAFF.

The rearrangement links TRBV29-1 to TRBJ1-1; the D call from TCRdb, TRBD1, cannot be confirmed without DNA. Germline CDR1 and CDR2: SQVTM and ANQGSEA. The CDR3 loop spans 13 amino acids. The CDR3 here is CSVGQNPNTEAFF.

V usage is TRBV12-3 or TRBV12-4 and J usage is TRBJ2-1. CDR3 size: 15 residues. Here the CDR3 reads CASSSESDAYNEQFF.

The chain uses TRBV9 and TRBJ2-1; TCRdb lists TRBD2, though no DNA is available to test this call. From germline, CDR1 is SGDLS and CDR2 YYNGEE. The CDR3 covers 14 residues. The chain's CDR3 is CASSVSGPYNEQFF.

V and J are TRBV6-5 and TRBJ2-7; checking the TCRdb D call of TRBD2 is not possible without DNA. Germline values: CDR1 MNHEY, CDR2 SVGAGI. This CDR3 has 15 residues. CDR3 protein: CASRETSALSYEQYF.

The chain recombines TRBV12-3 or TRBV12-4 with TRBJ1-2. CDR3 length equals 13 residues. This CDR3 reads CASSLKGEGGYTF.

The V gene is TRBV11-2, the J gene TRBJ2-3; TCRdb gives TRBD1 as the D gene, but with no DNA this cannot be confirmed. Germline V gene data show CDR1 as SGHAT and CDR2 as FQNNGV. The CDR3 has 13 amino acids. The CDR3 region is CASSQTGEDTQYF. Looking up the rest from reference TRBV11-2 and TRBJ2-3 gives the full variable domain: EAGVAQSPRYKIIEKRQSVAFWCNPISGHATLYWYQQILGQGPKLLIQFQNNGVVDDSQLPKDRFSAERLKGVDSTLKIQPAKLEDSAVYLCASSQTGEDTQYFGPGTRLTVL.

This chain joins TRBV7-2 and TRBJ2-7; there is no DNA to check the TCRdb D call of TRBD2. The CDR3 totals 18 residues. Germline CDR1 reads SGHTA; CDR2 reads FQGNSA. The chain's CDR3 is CASSLDTSGGITTYEQYF.

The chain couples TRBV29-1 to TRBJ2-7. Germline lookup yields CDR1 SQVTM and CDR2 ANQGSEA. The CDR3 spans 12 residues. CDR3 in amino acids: CSAEDASPEQYF.

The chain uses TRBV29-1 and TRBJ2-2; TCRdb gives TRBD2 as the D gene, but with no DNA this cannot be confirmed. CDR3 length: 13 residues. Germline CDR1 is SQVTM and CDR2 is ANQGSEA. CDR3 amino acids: CSVERGAVGELFF.

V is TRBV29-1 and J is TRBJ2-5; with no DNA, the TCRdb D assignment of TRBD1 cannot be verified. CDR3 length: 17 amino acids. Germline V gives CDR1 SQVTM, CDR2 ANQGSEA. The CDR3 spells CSVESGGARLIQETQYF.

The CDR3 spells CASSLGGAWGETQYF. This chain uses TRBV6-5 with TRBJ2-5; the TRBD2 assignment by TCRdb is unverifiable without DNA. Germline V gene lookup returns CDR1 MNHEY and CDR2 SVGAGI. The CDR3 totals 15 residues.

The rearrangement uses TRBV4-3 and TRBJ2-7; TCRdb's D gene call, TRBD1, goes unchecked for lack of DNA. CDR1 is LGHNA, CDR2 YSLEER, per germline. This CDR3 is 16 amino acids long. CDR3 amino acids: CASSQDRDSLTYEQYF.

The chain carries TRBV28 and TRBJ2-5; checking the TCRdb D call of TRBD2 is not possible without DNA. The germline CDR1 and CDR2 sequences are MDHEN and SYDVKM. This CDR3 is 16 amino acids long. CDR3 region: CASSPGLAGDQETQYF.

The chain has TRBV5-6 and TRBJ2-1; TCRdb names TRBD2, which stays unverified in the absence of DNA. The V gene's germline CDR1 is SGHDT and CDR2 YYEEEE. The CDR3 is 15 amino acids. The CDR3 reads CASSSLRLAVDEQFF. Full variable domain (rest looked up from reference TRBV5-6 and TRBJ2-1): DAGVTQSPTHLIKTRGQQVTLRCSPKSGHDTVSWYQQALGQGPQFIFQYYEEEERQRGNFPDRFSGHQFPNYSSELNVNALLLGDSALYLCASSSLRLAVDEQFFGPGTRLTVL.

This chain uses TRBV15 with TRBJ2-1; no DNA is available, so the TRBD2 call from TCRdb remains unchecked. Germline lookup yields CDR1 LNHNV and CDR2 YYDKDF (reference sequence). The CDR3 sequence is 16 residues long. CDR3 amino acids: CATSEVAGGRYNEQFF.

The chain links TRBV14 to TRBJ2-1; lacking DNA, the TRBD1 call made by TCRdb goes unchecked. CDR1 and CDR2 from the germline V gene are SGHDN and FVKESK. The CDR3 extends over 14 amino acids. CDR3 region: CASSQWVGGNEQFF.

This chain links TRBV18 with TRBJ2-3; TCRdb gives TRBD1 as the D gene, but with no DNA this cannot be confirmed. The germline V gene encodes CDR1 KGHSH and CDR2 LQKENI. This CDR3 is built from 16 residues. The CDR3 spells CASSPTLGRSTDTQYF. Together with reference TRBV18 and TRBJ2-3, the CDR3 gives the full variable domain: NAGVMQNPRHLVRRRGQEARLRCSPMKGHSHVYWYRQLPEEGLKFMVYLQKENIIDESGMPKERFSAEFPKEGPSILRIQQVVRGDSAAYFCASSPTLGRSTDTQYFGPGTRLTVL.